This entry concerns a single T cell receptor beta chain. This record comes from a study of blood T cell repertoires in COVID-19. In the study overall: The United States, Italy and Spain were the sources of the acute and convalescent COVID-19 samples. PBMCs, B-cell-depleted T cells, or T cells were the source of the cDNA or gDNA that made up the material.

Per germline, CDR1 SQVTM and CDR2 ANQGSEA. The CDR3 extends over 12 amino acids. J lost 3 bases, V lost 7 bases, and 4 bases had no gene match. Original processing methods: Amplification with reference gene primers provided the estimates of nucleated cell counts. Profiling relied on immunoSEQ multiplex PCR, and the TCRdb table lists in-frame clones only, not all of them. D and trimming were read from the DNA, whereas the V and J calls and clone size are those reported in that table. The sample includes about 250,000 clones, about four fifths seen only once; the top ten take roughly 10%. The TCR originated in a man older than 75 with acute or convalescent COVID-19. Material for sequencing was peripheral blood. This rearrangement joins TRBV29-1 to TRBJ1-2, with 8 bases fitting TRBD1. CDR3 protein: CSADRADYGYTF. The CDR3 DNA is TGCAGCGCGGACAGGGCAGACTATGGCTACACCTTC. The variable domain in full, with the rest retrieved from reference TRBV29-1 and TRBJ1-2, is SAVISQKPSRDICQRGTSLTIQCQVDSQVTMMFWYRQQPGQSLTLIATANQGSEATYESGFVIDKFPISRPNLTFSTLTVSNMSPEDSSIYLCSADRADYGYTFGSGTRLTVV.